The clone carrying this T cell receptor beta chain came up a few times. The antigen is undetermined. As for treatment: roughly 10-day PBMC culture with coronavirus spike peptide pools or control peptides (ViraFEST assay). ViraFEST grew antigen-specific T cells using peptide pools, then sequenced TCRs. This specimen comes from a study of vaccination and CD4 T cells after COVID-19. Overall study context: Two-dose vaccination with either BNT162b2 or mRNA-1273 was given to participants. From HCoV-229E, HCoV-OC43, HCoV-NL63 and SARS-CoV-2, overlapping spike peptides were used to stimulate the cells.

The germline V gene has CDR1 MNHNS and CDR2 SASEGT. V was pared by 2 bases and J by 5 bases, with 1 base between. CDR3 length equals 11 residues. Sequence data for DNA of cultured CD4+ T cells were generated by the Oncomine TCR Beta short-read assay. Extraction of genomic DNA was performed on cultured CD4+ T cells. MiXCR, applied by TCRdb to the PCR reads, yields one record per CDR3 protein. Seen here are about 3,500 distinct CDR3 sequences, about 33% observed once, and the top ten hold 25% to 35%. This TCR was sampled from a human donor who had recovered from COVID-19. The chain is built from TRBV6-1 and TRBJ1-5; D gene ambiguous. The sequenced sample was CD4+ T cells from blood, cultured in vitro. The CDR3 DNA reads as TGTGCCAGCAGTGAACATCAGCCCCAGCATTTT. This gives the protein CASSEHQPQHF.